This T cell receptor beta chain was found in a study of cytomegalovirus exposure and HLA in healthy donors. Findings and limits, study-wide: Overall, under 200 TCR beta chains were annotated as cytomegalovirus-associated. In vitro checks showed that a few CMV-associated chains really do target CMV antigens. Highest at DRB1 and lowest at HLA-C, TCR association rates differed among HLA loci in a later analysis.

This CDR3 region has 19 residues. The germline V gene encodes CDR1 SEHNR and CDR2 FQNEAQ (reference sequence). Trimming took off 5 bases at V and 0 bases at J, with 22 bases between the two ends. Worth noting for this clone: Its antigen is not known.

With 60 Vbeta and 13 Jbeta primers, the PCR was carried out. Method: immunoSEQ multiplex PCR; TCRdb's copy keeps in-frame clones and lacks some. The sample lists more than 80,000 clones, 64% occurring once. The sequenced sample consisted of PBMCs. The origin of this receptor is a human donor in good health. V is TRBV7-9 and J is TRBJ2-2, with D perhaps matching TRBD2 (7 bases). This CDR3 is CASSDRGAGIFSNTGELFF. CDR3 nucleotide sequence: TGTGCCAGCAGCGATCGGGGGGCAGGGATATTCTCGAACACCGGGGAGCTGTTTTTT.